This T cell receptor (beta chain) is from a study of T-cell memory formation after mild COVID-19. TCRdb re-analysed the 5' RACE reads in MiXCR, keeping a single row per CDR3 protein. The data contain around 440,000 distinct CDR3 sequences, around a sixth of them singletons. The V segment lost 6 bases and the J segment 0 bases; nucleotides outside the gene matches: 6. CDR1 and CDR2 from the germline V gene are MNHNS and SASEGT. The CDR3 is 17 residues long. V usage is TRBV6-1 and J usage is TRBJ2-6; 9 bases fit TRBD1. Sequenced sample: PBMCs or a T cell subset sorted from them (not recorded which). This clonotype was sampled from an adult woman who had mild COVID-19 (a few samples of this study predate the infection). Cell type and time point are not known. The CDR3 reads CASRSTGGPSGANVLTF. The CDR3 DNA follows: TGTGCCAGCAGATCGACAGGGGGTCCCTCTGGGGCCAACGTCCTGACTTTC.